Following are 8 T cell receptor beta chains from one sample sequenced in a study of control samples from healthy donors and cancer patients. Clones were read by immunoSEQ multiplex PCR, and TCRdb kept only the in-frame ones, dropping some. The table has about 57,000 clones, 94% seen once; the top ten hold around 3.7%. Material for sequencing was blood. These receptors were taken from a man aged 30 to 45 in good health.

In this sample, this clone turned up a few times. The gene calls are TRBV7-8 and TRBJ1-2; a possible D gene is TRBD1 (5 bases). This CDR3 comprises 13 residues. Germline V gene data show CDR1 as SGHVS and CDR2 as FQNEAQ. With 5 bases removed from V and 3 bases from J, the gap between germline ends came to 10 bases. The CDR3 DNA is TGTGCCAGCAGCCCGGGACTTGACTATGGCTACACCTTC. This sequence encodes CASSPGLDYGYTF.

This clone was counted only a few times. This rearrangement joins TRBV7-9 to TRBJ2-3; no firm D call. Germline CDR1 is SEHNR and CDR2 is FQNEAQ (reference sequence). Trimming stripped 5 bases from V and 2 bases from J, with 20 bases between. There are 17 residues in the CDR3. CDR3 sequence: CASSPPVMGKFTDTQYF. The CDR3 DNA reads TGTGCCAGCAGCCCCCCGGTGATGGGGAAGTTCACAGATACGCAGTATTTT. The complete variable domain, with remaining parts taken from reference TRBV7-9 and TRBJ2-3, reads DTGVSQNPRHKITKRGQNVTFRCDPISEHNRLYWYRQTLGQGPEFLTYFQNEAQLEKSRLLSDRFSAERPKGSFSTLEIQRTEQGDSAMYLCASSPPVMGKFTDTQYFGPGTRLTVL.

The V gene is TRBV10-2, the J gene TRBJ2-2, with D perhaps TRBD2 (7 bases). The length of the CDR3 is 13 residues. Germline V gene data show CDR1 as WSHSY and CDR2 as SAAADI. Trimming cost V 7 bases and J 5 bases, with 11 bases left between them. CDR3: CASNGGRTGELFF. The CDR3 nucleotides read TGCGCCAGCAACGGGGGGCGGACCGGGGAGCTGTTTTTT.

The rearrangement uses TRBV29-1 and TRBJ1-2; 9 bases fit TRBD1. The length of the CDR3 is 14 residues. CDR1 and CDR2 from the germline V gene are SQVTM and ANQGSEA. V shed 6 bases and J 8 bases; nucleotides not matched to a gene: 13. CDR3 bases: TGCAGCGTCCACACACAGCGGACAGGGGAGGGCTACACCTTC. Encoded protein: CSVHTQRTGEGYTF.

The chain combines TRBV10-3 with TRBJ2-3; D is perhaps TRBD1 or TRBD2 (6 bases each). CDR3 length equals 14 residues. Trimming left V 4 bases short and J 0 bases short, with 8 bases between. Germline assignment: CDR1 ENHRY and CDR2 SYGVKD. The CDR3 spells CAISVGGSTDTQYF. In DNA, the CDR3 is TGTGCCATCAGTGTCGGGGGCAGCACAGATACGCAGTATTTT.

This clone was picked up one time. CDR3 nucleotides: TGTGCCAGCAGAGGACTAGCGGGGGGCTCCTACGAGCAGTACTTC. Its protein product is CASRGLAGGSYEQYF. The chain joins TRBV6-5 to TRBJ2-7; 14 bases map to TRBD2. V trimming: 6 bases; J trimming: 0 bases; junction bases outside the gene matches: 1. The length of the CDR3 is 15 residues. The germline gives CDR1 MNHEY, CDR2 SVGAGI.

The sample holds one count of this clone. The rearrangement joins TRBV19 to TRBJ2-1; the D is unclear. Trimming stripped 8 bases from V and 7 bases from J, with 12 bases between. This CDR3 spans 12 amino acids. Germline V gives CDR1 LNHDA, CDR2 SQIVND (reference sequence). The CDR3 protein is CASSSMLNEQFF. CDR3 DNA sequence: TGTGCCAGTTCTTCTATGCTTAATGAGCAGTTCTTC.

The chain carries TRBV11-3 and TRBJ2-2; 9 nucleotides agree with TRBD2. After removal of 1 base from V and 7 bases from J, the junction contained 7 bases not matched to a gene. CDR3 length: 16 amino acids. Germline V gives CDR1 SGHNT, CDR2 YENEEA. CDR3 residues: CASSLAAGGHGGELFF. The CDR3 region has the DNA TGTGCCAGCAGCTTAGCTGCGGGGGGGCACGGCGGGGAGCTGTTTTTT.